Following are 12 T cell receptor beta chains from one sample sequenced in a study of tumor-infiltrating lymphocytes in primary liver carcinoma. Unsorted bulk tissue (about 18-32 mg) underwent RNA and DNA co-extraction. TCR beta cDNA was reverse-transcribed from 400 to 500 ng of total RNA. The reaction used a constant-region primer and ProtoScript II reverse transcriptase. Three nested multiplex PCR rounds, a slightly modified ARM-PCR, produced the libraries for TCR beta. Researchers ran the first two PCR rounds for around 10 cycles each with TRBV1-TRBV30 forward primers and a C-beta reverse primer. MiXCR was run by TCRdb on the multiplex PCR reads, yielding one entry per CDR3 protein. The table lists 100,000 to 150,000 distinct CDR3 sequences, around 60% of them singletons. Sequencing input: liver tumor tissue from sampling region 3. This sample's subset: tumor region T3, left-lateral pole. These receptors all stem from a woman aged 60-70 years with primary liver carcinoma and hepatitis B virus infection.

At least ten counts were recorded for this clonotype. V gene TRBV11-3 combines with J gene TRBJ2-1; D may be TRBD1 (7 bases). Trimming removed 7 bases from V and 1 base from J, with 14 bases in between. The germline CDR1 and CDR2 sequences are SGHNT and YENEEA. The CDR3 extends over 15 amino acids. Written as DNA, the CDR3 is TGTGCCAGCAACTCAGGGGGAGGATCCTACAATGAGCAGTTCTTC. Its translation is CASNSGGGSYNEQFF.

This clonotype occurred many times. The chain joins TRBV12-3 or TRBV12-4 to TRBJ2-2; D gene ambiguous. V was cut by 2 bases and J by 1 base, with 2 bases left in between. The CDR3 is 13 amino acids. The CDR3 DNA follows: TGTGCCAGCAGTTTACAGAACACCGGGGAGCTGTTTTTT. Its translation is CASSLQNTGELFF.

Points on this clonotype: A much larger clonotype is one base distant, so this may be a read error. The chain couples TRBV6-2 or TRBV6-3 to TRBJ2-1, with TRBD2 matching 7 bases. This CDR3 contains 16 residues. Germline V gene sequence: CDR1 MNHEY, CDR2 SVGEGT. DNA for the CDR3: TGTACCAGCAGAACACTAGCGTACAGCTCCTACAATGAGCAGTTCTTC. This codes for CTSRTLAYSSYNEQFF.

The chain carries TRBV11-2 and TRBJ2-6; 8 bases map to TRBD1. V was clipped by 7 bases and J by 6 bases; unmatched bases: 8. There are 15 residues in the CDR3. The V gene's germline CDR1 is SGHAT and CDR2 FQNNGV. The CDR3 nucleotides are TGTGCCAGCACCTCGACAGGGGATGAGGCCAACGTCCTGACTTTC. This translates into CASTSTGDEANVLTF.

In its sample, this clonotype was seen a few times. This chain joins TRBV11-1 and TRBJ2-1, with 8 bases that match TRBD2. This CDR3 has 16 residues. Germline V lookup: CDR1 SGHAT, CDR2 FQDESV (reference sequence). Trimming cost V 5 bases and J 7 bases; bases outside gene matches: 13. This chain's CDR3 is CASSIGGGGWGNEQFF. Here the CDR3 DNA reads TGTGCCAGCAGCATAGGCGGCGGGGGGTGGGGAAATGAGCAGTTCTTC.

On this clonotype itself: It may be a read error: a sequence one base away is much more abundant. This sequence joins TRBV12-3 or TRBV12-4 and TRBJ2-1, with 10 bases identical to TRBD2. This CDR3 is 15 amino acids long. The CDR3 nucleotides are TGTACCAGCAGTTTAGGGTCTAGCGGGAGCAATGGGCAGTTCTTC. It codes for CTSSLGSSGSNGQFF.

On this clonotype itself: With a much larger clone just one base away, this may be a read error. The rearrangement links TRBV12-3 or TRBV12-4 to TRBJ2-1; tentative D call: TRBD2 (6 bases). This CDR3 is 15 amino acids long. CDR3 loop: CASSLGSNGSNGQFF. CDR3 DNA: TGTGCCAGCAGTTTAGGGTCTAACGGGAGCAATGGGCAGTTCTTC.

This clonotype was observed a few times. Sequence at one end of the junction differs from germline and may be a read error. V and J are TRBV11-1 and TRBJ2-4; possibly TRBD2 for D (5 bases). Germline V gene sequence: CDR1 SGHAT, CDR2 FQDESV (reference sequence). The CDR3 totals 17 residues. Written as DNA, the CDR3 is TGTGCCAGCAGCTCGAGAAGGACTTGCGGTAACAAAAACGTTCAGTACTTC. This translates into CASSSRRTCGNKNVQYF.

In the case of this clonotype: The junction and the germline gene differ at one end; a read error may be behind it. V is TRBV29-1 and J is TRBJ2-2; 9 nucleotides line up with TRBD2. CDR1 and CDR2 (germline): SQVTM, ANQGSEA. This CDR3 has 16 amino acids. The chain's CDR3 is CSVGGAAGGYTGELFF. The CDR3 DNA reads as TGCAGCGTTGGGGGAGCAGCGGGAGGATACACCGGAGAGCTGTTTTTT.

This clonotype was seen more than once but under ten times. The chain has TRBV24-1 and TRBJ2-3; 10 nucleotides agree with TRBD2. The CDR3 sequence is 16 residues long. V shed 4 bases and J 9 bases; nucleotides not matched to a gene: 12. CDR1 KGHDR and CDR2 SFDVKD come from the germline V gene. The CDR3 spells CATSESEREGRETQYF. DNA for the CDR3: TGTGCCACCAGTGAATCCGAGCGGGAGGGCCGTGAGACGCAGTATTTT.

On this clonotype itself: The junction and the germline gene differ at one end; a read error may be behind it. The V and J genes are TRBV4-1 and TRBJ2-5; no clear D. This CDR3 comprises 12 residues. The germline V gene encodes CDR1 MGHRA and CDR2 YSYEKL. The CDR3 bases are TGCGCCAGCAGTCAACCGCAAGGGACCCAGTACTTC. This translates into CASSQPQGTQYF.

Notes on this clonotype: This CDR3 fails to terminate in the conserved phenylalanine or tryptophan, so it likely reflects a read error. Because the CDR3's place on the DNA is in doubt, the DNA is left out and the CDR3 is given as listed by TCRdb. The rearrangement links TRBV30 to TRBJ2-5; the table's TRBD1 call for D was not verified on the DNA. Germline V gene sequence: CDR1 GTSNPN, CDR2 SVGIG (reference sequence). Including both end residues, the CDR3 is 13 amino acids long. CDR3 protein: CVLEGTGQETQYL.